This TCR beta chain emerged from a study of early T cells in non-severe SARS-CoV-2 infection. The overall study: The sequenced material was bulk RNA from unsorted whole blood, and its chains were unpaired. Study findings and constraints: Comparison of clonotypes with VDJdb favored anti-spike CD8 responses while missing private and CD4 specificities.

In its sample, this clonotype was seen many times. Its antigen is unidentified. Trimming pared 3 bases from V and 7 bases from J, leaving 13 bases between. The CDR3 extends over 13 amino acids. Germline CDR1 is SGHRS and CDR2 is YFSETQ. Unique molecular identifiers (one per individual cDNA molecule) were attached. TCRdb reprocessed the 5' RACE reads via MiXCR and lists one record per CDR3 protein. Of around 22,000 distinct CDR3 sequences in the sample, 3.6% are singletons; the top ten hold around 5.6%. J is TRBJ1-2 and V is TRBV5-1; weak D call: TRBD1 (5 bases). Sequencing was performed on whole blood. The clonotype was recovered from an adult who was a healthcare worker with PCR-confirmed SARS-CoV-2 infection or an uninfected control (not recorded which). The CDR3 protein is CASSYGHNPGYTF. As DNA, the CDR3 is TGCGCCAGCAGCTACGGACACAACCCTGGCTACACCTTC.